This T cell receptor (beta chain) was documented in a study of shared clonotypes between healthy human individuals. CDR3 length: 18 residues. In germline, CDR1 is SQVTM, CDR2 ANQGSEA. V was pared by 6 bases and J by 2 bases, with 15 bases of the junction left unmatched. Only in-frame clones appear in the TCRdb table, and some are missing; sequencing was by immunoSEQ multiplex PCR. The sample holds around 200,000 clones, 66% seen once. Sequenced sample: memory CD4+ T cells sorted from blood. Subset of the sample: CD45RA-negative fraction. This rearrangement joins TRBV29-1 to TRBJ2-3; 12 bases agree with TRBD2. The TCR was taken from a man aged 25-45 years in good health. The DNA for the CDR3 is TGCAGCGTGTGTGGACTAGCGGGACCTCCTGCAAACACAGATACGCAGTATTTT. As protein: CSVCGLAGPPANTDTQYF.